This T cell receptor beta chain originates from a study of blood T cell repertoires in COVID-19. Across the whole study: The samples span acute and convalescent COVID-19 from the United States, Italy and Spain. In each case, the material was cDNA or gDNA derived from T cells, B-cell-depleted T cells, or PBMCs.

This CDR3 comprises 13 residues. The ends lost 8 bases at V and 8 bases at J; junction bases unmatched: 10. Germline CDR1 GTSNPN, CDR2 SVGIG (reference sequence). The Seattle patients joined while their infection was active and were tracked longitudinally afterward. Original analysis: Estimation of nucleated cell counts was performed using reference gene primer amplification. Using immunoSEQ multiplex PCR, the repertoire was profiled, and TCRdb retains in-frame clones only, with some absent. V and J calls and clone size are those listed in that table; D and trimming were worked out from the DNA. The data show approximately 64,000 clones, about 90% seen once.

This TCR was recovered from a woman aged 55 to 70 with COVID-19, enrolled during active disease. This sequence joins TRBV30 and TRBJ1-4, with TRBD1 matching 8 bases. Sequences were obtained from peripheral blood. The CDR3 reads CAGQGQGGEKLFF. In nucleotides, the CDR3 is TGTGCCGGGCAAGGACAGGGAGGGGAAAAACTGTTTTTT.